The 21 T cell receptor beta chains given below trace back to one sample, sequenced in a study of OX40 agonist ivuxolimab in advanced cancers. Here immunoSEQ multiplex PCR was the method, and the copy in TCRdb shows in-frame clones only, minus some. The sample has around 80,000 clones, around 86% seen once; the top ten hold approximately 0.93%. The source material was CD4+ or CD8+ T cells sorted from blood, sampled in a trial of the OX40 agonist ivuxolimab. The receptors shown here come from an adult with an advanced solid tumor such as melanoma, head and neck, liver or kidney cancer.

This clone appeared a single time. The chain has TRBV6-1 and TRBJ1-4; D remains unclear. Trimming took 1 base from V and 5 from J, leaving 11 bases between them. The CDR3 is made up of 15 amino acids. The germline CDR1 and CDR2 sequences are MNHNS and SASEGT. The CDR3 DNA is TGTGCCAGCAGTGAAGGAAACCAGAAGAATGAAAAACTGTTTTTT. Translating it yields CASSEGNQKNEKLFF.

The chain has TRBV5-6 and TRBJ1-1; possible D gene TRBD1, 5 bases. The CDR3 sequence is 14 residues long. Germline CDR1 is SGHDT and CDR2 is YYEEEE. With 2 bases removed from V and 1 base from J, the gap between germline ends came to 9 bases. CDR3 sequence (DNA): TGTGCCAGCAGCTTCGGCAGGGCGAACACTGAAGCTTTCTTT. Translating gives CASSFGRANTEAFF.

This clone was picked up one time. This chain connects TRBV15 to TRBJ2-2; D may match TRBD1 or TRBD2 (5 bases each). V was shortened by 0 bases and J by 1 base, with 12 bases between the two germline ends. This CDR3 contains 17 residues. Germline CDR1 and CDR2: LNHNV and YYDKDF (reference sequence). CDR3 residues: CATSRDAGTVNTGELFF. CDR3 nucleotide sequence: TGTGCCACCAGCAGAGATGCCGGGACGGTGAACACCGGGGAGCTGTTTTTT.

CDR3 nucleotides: TGCGCCAGCAGCGTCGGGGTATCCTATGGCTACACCTTC. Its translation is CASSVGVSYGYTF. The chain employs TRBV5-1 and TRBJ1-2; D not certain. CDR1 SGHRS and CDR2 YFSETQ come from the germline V gene. The V and J ends lost 4 bases and 4 bases respectively, with 11 bases between them. The CDR3 is 13 residues long.

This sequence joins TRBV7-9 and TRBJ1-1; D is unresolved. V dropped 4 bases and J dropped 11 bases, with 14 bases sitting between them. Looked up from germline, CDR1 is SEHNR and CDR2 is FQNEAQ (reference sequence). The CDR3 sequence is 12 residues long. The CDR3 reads CASSSHAEGAFF. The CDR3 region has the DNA TGTGCCAGCAGCTCGCATGCGGAAGGCGCTTTCTTT.

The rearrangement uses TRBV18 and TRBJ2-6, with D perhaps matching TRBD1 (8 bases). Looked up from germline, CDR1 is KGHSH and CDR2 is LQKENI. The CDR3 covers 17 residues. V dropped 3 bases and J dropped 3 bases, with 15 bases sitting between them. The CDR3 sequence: CASSPSTGEGGANVLTF. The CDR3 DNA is TGTGCCAGCTCACCGTCGACAGGGGAGGGTGGGGCCAACGTCCTGACTTTC.

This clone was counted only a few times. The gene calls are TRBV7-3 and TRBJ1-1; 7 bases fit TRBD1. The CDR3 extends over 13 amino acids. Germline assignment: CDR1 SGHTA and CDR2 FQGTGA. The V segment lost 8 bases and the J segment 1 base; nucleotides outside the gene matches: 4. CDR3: CASSTGSNTEAFF. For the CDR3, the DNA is TGTGCCAGCTCGACAGGGTCGAACACTGAAGCTTTCTTT.

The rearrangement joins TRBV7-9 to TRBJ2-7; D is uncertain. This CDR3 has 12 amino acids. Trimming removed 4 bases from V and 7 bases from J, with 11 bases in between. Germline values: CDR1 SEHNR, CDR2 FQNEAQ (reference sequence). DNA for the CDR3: TGTGCCAGCAGCTCTTCCCCTGGGGAGCAGTACTTC. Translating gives CASSSSPGEQYF.

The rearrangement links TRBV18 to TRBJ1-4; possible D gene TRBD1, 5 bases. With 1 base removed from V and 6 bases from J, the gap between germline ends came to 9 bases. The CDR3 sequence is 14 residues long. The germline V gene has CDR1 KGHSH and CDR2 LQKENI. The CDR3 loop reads CASSPQGPHEKLFF. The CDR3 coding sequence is TGTGCCAGCTCACCACAGGGGCCCCATGAAAAACTGTTTTTT.

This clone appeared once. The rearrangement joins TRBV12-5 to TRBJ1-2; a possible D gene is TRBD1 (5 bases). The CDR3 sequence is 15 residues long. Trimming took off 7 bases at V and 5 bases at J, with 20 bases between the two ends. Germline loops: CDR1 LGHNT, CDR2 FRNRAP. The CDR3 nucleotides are TGTGCTAGTGTCTTTTCTTTCGGACATCCTTATGGCTACACCTTC. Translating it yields CASVFSFGHPYGYTF. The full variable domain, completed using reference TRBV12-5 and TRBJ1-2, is DARVTQTPRHKVTEMGQEVTMRCQPILGHNTVFWYRQTMMQGLELLAYFRNRAPLDDSGMPKDRFSAEMPDATLATLKIQPSEPRDSAVYFCASVFSFGHPYGYTFGSGTRLTVV.

The CDR3 DNA reads as TGTGCCAGCAGTGTCCGGGACCTGAACACTGAAGCTTTCTTT. Translation gives CASSVRDLNTEAFF. This chain links TRBV6-6 with TRBJ1-1; possibly TRBD1 for D (5 bases). V was cut by 5 bases and J by 0 bases, with 10 bases left in between. The germline CDR1 and CDR2 sequences are MNHNY and SVGAGI (reference sequence). The CDR3 is 14 residues long.

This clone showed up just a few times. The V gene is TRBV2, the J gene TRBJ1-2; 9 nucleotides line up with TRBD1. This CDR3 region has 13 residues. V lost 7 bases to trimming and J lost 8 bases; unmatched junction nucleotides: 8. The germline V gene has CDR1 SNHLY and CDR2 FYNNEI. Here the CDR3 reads CASKRDRAEGYTF. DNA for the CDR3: TGTGCCAGCAAAAGGGACAGGGCGGAGGGCTACACCTTC.

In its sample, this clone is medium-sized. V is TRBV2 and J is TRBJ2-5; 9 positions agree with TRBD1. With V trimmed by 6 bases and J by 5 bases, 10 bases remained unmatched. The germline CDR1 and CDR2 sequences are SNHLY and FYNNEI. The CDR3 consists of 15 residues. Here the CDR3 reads CASRALGTGRETQYF. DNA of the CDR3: TGTGCCAGCAGAGCCCTCGGGACAGGGAGGGAGACCCAGTACTTC.

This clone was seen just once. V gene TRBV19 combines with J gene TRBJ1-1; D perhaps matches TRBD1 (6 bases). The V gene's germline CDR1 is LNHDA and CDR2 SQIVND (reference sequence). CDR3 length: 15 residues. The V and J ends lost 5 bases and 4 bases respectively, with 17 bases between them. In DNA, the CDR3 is TGTGCCAGTAGTTTCGGGGGCAGGTCTGGCACTGAAGCTTTCTTT. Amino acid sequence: CASSFGGRSGTEAFF.

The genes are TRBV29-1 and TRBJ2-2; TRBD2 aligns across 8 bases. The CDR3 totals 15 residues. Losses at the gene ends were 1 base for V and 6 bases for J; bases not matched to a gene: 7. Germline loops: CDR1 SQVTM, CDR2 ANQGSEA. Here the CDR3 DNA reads TGCAGCGTTGAAGTTACGGGAGCGGGGGCCGGGGAGCTGTTTTTT. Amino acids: CSVEVTGAGAGELFF.

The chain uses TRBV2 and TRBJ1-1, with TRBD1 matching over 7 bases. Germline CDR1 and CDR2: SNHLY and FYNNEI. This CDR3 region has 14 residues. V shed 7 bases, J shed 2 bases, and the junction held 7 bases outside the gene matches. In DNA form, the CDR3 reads TGTGCCAGCATTATACAGGGGAGTAACACTGAAGCTTTCTTT. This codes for CASIIQGSNTEAFF.

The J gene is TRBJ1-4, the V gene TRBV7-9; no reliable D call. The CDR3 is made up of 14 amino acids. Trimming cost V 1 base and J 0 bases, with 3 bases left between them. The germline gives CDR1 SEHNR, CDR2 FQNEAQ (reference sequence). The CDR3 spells CASSLDTTNEKLFF. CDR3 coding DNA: TGTGCCAGCAGCTTAGACACAACTAATGAAAAACTGTTTTTT.

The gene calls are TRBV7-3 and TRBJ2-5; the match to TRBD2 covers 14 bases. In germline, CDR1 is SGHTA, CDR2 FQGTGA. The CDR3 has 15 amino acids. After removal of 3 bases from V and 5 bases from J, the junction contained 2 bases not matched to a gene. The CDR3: CASSLTSGGAETQYF. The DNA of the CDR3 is TGTGCCAGCAGCTTGACTAGCGGGGGGGCGGAGACCCAGTACTTC.

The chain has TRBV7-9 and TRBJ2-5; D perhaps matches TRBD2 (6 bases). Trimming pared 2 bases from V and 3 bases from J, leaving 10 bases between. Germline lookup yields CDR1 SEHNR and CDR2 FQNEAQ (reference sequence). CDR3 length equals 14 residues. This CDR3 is CASSLMSGEETQYF. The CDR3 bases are TGTGCCAGCAGCTTAATGTCGGGGGAAGAGACCCAGTACTTC.

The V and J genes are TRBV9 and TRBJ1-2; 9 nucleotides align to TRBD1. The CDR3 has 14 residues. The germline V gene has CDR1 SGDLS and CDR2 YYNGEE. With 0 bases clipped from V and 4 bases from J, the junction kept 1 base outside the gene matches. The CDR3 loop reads CASSVEQGAYGYTF. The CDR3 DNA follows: TGTGCCAGCAGCGTAGAACAGGGGGCCTATGGCTACACCTTC.

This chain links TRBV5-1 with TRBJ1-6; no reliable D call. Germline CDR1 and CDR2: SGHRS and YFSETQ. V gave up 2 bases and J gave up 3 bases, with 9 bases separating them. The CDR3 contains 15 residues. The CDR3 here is CASSFDKFYNSPLHF. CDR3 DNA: TGCGCCAGCAGCTTTGACAAATTCTATAATTCACCCCTCCACTTT.